The rows below give T cell receptor beta chains drawn from one sample of a study of CD8 T cells in Susac syndrome. MiXCR was run by TCRdb on the immunoSEQ multiplex PCR reads, yielding one entry per CDR3 protein. This repertoire shows 120,000 or so distinct CDR3 sequences, about 94% found once; its top ten account for around 0.2%. The sequenced sample was CD8+ T cells from PBMCs. These receptors were obtained from a human donor with Susac syndrome. Each CDR3 is given with its conserved first and last residue.

v_call: TRBV25-1
j_call: TRBJ1-1
cdr3_aa: CASSQGAATEAFF

v_call: TRBV6-5
j_call: TRBJ1-4
cdr3_aa: CASSGGEKLFF

v_call: TRBV7-9
j_call: TRBJ1-1
cdr3_aa: CASSVLSKGKNTEAFF

v_call: TRBV9
j_call: TRBJ1-4
cdr3_aa: CASSVAGRVEEKLFF

v_call: TRBV25-1
j_call: TRBJ1-2
cdr3_aa: CASSESEGGAWGYGYTF

v_call: TRBV9
j_call: TRBJ2-5
cdr3_aa: CASSLAGGGAGLETQYF

v_call: TRBV30
j_call: TRBJ1-1
cdr3_aa: CAWGQANTEAFF

v_call: TRBV5-6
j_call: TRBJ2-1
cdr3_aa: CASSLLARGSSYNEQFF

v_call: TRBV20-1
j_call: TRBJ2-3
cdr3_aa: CSAPRLAGESDTQYF

v_call: TRBV4-1
j_call: TRBJ1-3
cdr3_aa: CASSLEGNTIYF

v_call: TRBV13
j_call: TRBJ2-7
cdr3_aa: CASSLAGTGGFYEQYF

v_call: TRBV11-2
j_call: TRBJ2-7
cdr3_aa: CASSLASGLSYEQYF

v_call: TRBV6-1
j_call: TRBJ1-5
cdr3_aa: CASSEGGNQPQHF

v_call: TRBV4-2
j_call: TRBJ1-3
cdr3_aa: CASSQGNTIYF

v_call: TRBV20-1
j_call: TRBJ2-2
cdr3_aa: CSASLGTGETGELFF

v_call: TRBV20-1
j_call: TRBJ1-5
cdr3_aa: CSADDPGRSNQPQHF

v_call: TRBV21-1
j_call: TRBJ2-1
cdr3_aa: CASSGRTDSYNEQFF

v_call: TRBV30
j_call: TRBJ2-1
cdr3_aa: CAWSSGQGFDEQFF

v_call: TRBV7-9
j_call: TRBJ2-1
cdr3_aa: CASSFSWPSDRNEQFF

v_call: TRBV7-9
j_call: TRBJ1-1
cdr3_aa: CASSHDRGEAFF

v_call: TRBV9
j_call: TRBJ2-7
cdr3_aa: CASSVGAGGPQYEQYF

v_call: TRBV20-1
j_call: TRBJ1-1
cdr3_aa: CSAHGGGHTEAFF

v_call: TRBV3-1
j_call: TRBJ2-5
cdr3_aa: CASSHRGAIETQYF

v_call: TRBV29-1
j_call: TRBJ1-2
cdr3_aa: CSVETGPTGYTF

v_call: TRBV7-9
j_call: TRBJ1-4
cdr3_aa: CASSLIGSNEKLFF

v_call: TRBV20-1
j_call: TRBJ2-7
cdr3_aa: CSAGATGNTYEQYF

v_call: TRBV6-4
j_call: TRBJ2-2
cdr3_aa: CASSPAEDTGELFF

v_call: TRBV27
j_call: TRBJ2-4
cdr3_aa: CASQDRASAKNIQYF

v_call: TRBV3-1
j_call: TRBJ1-3
cdr3_aa: CASSQVSGADARGNTIYF

v_call: TRBV4-1
j_call: TRBJ1-5
cdr3_aa: CASSPLWNQPQHF

v_call: TRBV6-5
j_call: TRBJ1-1
cdr3_aa: CASRAGSEAFF

v_call: TRBV27
j_call: TRBJ1-1
cdr3_aa: CASSRVGNTEAFF

v_call: TRBV10-3
j_call: TRBJ2-7
cdr3_aa: CATGAVTYEQYF

v_call: TRBV9
j_call: TRBJ1-1
cdr3_aa: CASSGGSLLNTEAFF

v_call: TRBV4-1
j_call: TRBJ1-2
cdr3_aa: CASSRTGEGGYTF

v_call: TRBV10-3
j_call: TRBJ2-3
cdr3_aa: CAIRTSGSTDTQYF

v_call: TRBV28
j_call: TRBJ1-2
cdr3_aa: CASSYPGGLRGYTF

v_call: TRBV3-1
j_call: TRBJ2-7
cdr3_aa: CASSQVGGGRSSYEQYF

v_call: TRBV6-5
j_call: TRBJ2-5
cdr3_aa: CAARGREGETQYF

v_call: TRBV9
j_call: TRBJ1-1
cdr3_aa: CASSAGTHTEAFF

v_call: TRBV18
j_call: TRBJ2-2
cdr3_aa: CASSPDWGNTGELFF

v_call: TRBV30
j_call: TRBJ1-5
cdr3_aa: CAWTPGGPRQPQHF

v_call: TRBV7-9
j_call: TRBJ2-3
cdr3_aa: CASSLFVAGGTDTQYF

v_call: TRBV7-9
j_call: TRBJ2-1
cdr3_aa: CASSSSPDNEQFF

v_call: TRBV12-3/TRBV12-4
j_call: TRBJ1-2
cdr3_aa: CASMSWGSYGYTF

v_call: TRBV4-3
j_call: TRBJ2-5
cdr3_aa: CASSPGPTNLQETQYF

v_call: TRBV28
j_call: TRBJ2-7
cdr3_aa: CASSFSRLYEQYF

v_call: TRBV20-1
j_call: TRBJ1-1
cdr3_aa: CSAPGLMGTEAFF

v_call: TRBV12-3/TRBV12-4
j_call: TRBJ2-1
cdr3_aa: CASTMGDNEQFF

v_call: TRBV30
j_call: TRBJ1-1
cdr3_aa: CAWSVGTRMNTEAFF

v_call: TRBV20-1
j_call: TRBJ2-1
cdr3_aa: CSPRLAGNEQFF

v_call: TRBV7-9
j_call: TRBJ2-6
cdr3_aa: CASSLGLAGEEAGANVLTF

v_call: TRBV2
j_call: TRBJ2-4
cdr3_aa: CASSDLGLAKNIQYF

v_call: TRBV5-1
j_call: TRBJ1-1
cdr3_aa: CASSSPTSEAFF

v_call: TRBV11-2
j_call: TRBJ2-4
cdr3_aa: CASSSWVQGGGKNIQYF